The 27 T cell receptor beta chains below come from one sample, sequenced in a study of shared clonotypes between healthy human individuals. Repertoires were generated with immunoSEQ multiplex PCR, while TCRdb's copy carries only in-frame clones and drops some. Of 450,000 to 600,000 clones listed, about 80% are singletons. Sequencing was carried out using PBMCs. These receptors all stem from a woman between 35 and 50 years old in good health. Some clones in this sample may be carry-over from other donors' samples.

The chain employs TRBV20-1 and TRBJ1-2; D is ambiguous. V lost 3 bases to trimming and J lost 4 bases, with 6 bases between them. CDR1 and CDR2 (germline): DFQATT, SNEGSKA (reference sequence). This CDR3 region has 11 residues. The CDR3 loop is CSASSVYGYTF. The DNA for the CDR3 is TGCAGTGCTAGTTCCGTCTATGGCTACACCTTC.

The chain links TRBV6-1 to TRBJ2-7, with TRBD1 matching 7 bases. Germline CDR1 reads MNHNS; CDR2 reads SASEGT. There are 14 residues in the CDR3. Trimming at V came to 6 bases and at J to 3 bases, leaving 8 bases not matched to a gene. This chain's CDR3 is CASRSNRGHYEQYF. Here the CDR3 DNA reads TGTGCCAGCAGGTCGAACAGGGGACACTACGAGCAGTACTTC.

At least ten counts were recorded for this clone. The gene calls are TRBV18 and TRBJ1-1; 7 nucleotides line up with TRBD1. CDR1 KGHSH and CDR2 LQKENI come from the germline V gene. The CDR3 spans 15 residues. J gave up 1 base and V 1 base, and 3 bases lay outside the gene matches. As DNA, the CDR3 is TGTGCCAGCTCACCACGACAGGGAGGGAACACTGAAGCTTTCTTT. Protein product: CASSPRQGGNTEAFF.

This clone was recorded only once. DNA of the CDR3: TGTGCCAGTAGCACCATGGGGGGTAGCGGCACTGAAGCTTTCTTT. This codes for CASSTMGGSGTEAFF. V usage is TRBV19 and J usage is TRBJ1-1, with D possibly matching TRBD1 (5 bases). This CDR3 has 15 amino acids. The germline V and J ends were trimmed by 6 bases and 4 bases, with 18 bases remaining between them. Germline assignment: CDR1 LNHDA and CDR2 SQIVND (reference sequence).

V and J are TRBV11-2 and TRBJ2-1; tentatively, D is TRBD2 (6 bases). V dropped 1 base and J dropped 2 bases, with 18 bases sitting between them. The germline V gene has CDR1 SGHAT and CDR2 FQNNGV. The CDR3 has 18 residues. In nucleotides, the CDR3 is TGTGCCAGCAGCTTAGGACCTTGGGGGGAGGCCCCCTACAATGAGCAGTTCTTC. Its translation is CASSLGPWGEAPYNEQFF.

The chain carries TRBV11-2 and TRBJ2-1; TRBD1 matches at 9 bases. Trimming cost V 1 base and J 8 bases; bases outside gene matches: 6. The germline V gene has CDR1 SGHAT and CDR2 FQNNGV. The CDR3 runs 15 residues. CDR3 residues: CASSLVGTGSDEQFF. Here the CDR3 DNA reads TGTGCCAGCAGCTTAGTGGGGACAGGGTCCGATGAGCAGTTCTTC.

The CDR3 DNA sequence: TGCGCCAGCAGCTTGGGCACGATGGGGACCCAGTACTTC. This translates into CASSLGTMGTQYF. V gene TRBV5-1 combines with J gene TRBJ2-5; no firm D call. CDR3 length: 13 residues. Trimming stripped 0 bases from V and 7 bases from J, with 10 bases between. CDR1 and CDR2 (germline): SGHRS, YFSETQ.

This clone occurred a few times. The chain links TRBV30 to TRBJ2-7; D possibly uses TRBD1 or TRBD2 (5 bases each). Germline CDR1 reads GTSNPN; CDR2 reads SVGIG (reference sequence). With 6 bases removed from V and 2 bases from J, the gap between germline ends came to 23 bases. The CDR3 is 16 amino acids. CDR3 in DNA: TGTGCCTGTAGGGACCCTCGGTGGCCTTTTACCTACGAGCAGTACTTC. Translating gives CACRDPRWPFTYEQYF.

The chain carries TRBV18 and TRBJ1-2; D unresolved. Trimming took 2 bases from V and 6 from J, leaving 4 bases between them. Germline CDR1 is KGHSH and CDR2 is LQKENI. The CDR3 sequence is 11 residues long. The chain's CDR3 is CASSPGDGYTF. The CDR3 coding sequence is TGTGCCAGCTCACCAGGGGATGGCTACACCTTC.

The chain combines TRBV15 with TRBJ2-2; 9 bases align to TRBD2. V was pared by 5 bases and J by 2 bases, with 3 bases of the junction left unmatched. Looked up from germline, CDR1 is LNHNV and CDR2 is YYDKDF (reference sequence). This CDR3 has 15 amino acids. CDR3 DNA: TGTGCCACCAGCGGGCTAGCGGGAAACACCGGGGAGCTGTTTTTT. Translated, it gives CATSGLAGNTGELFF.

In nucleotides, the CDR3 is TGTGCCAGCAGTGTTGCGGGAGTAAAAGATACGCAGTATTTT. It translates to CASSVAGVKDTQYF. J is TRBJ2-3 and V is TRBV6-1, with TRBD2 matching over 7 bases. Germline V gives CDR1 MNHNS, CDR2 SASEGT. The CDR3 length is 14 residues. V trimming: 4 bases; J trimming: 5 bases; junction bases outside the gene matches: 6.

This clone was seen only a few times. The chain recombines TRBV30 with TRBJ2-1; maybe TRBD2 (6 bases). CDR1 GTSNPN and CDR2 SVGIG come from the germline V gene (reference sequence). CDR3 length: 14 residues. The V and J ends lost 0 bases and 7 bases respectively, with 13 bases between them. CDR3 sequence: CAWSVGGTTNEQFF. The CDR3 DNA reads as TGTGCCTGGAGTGTAGGCGGGACGACAAATGAGCAGTTCTTC. Drawing the rest from reference TRBV30 and TRBJ2-1, the complete variable domain is SQTIHQWPATLVQPVGSPLSLECTVEGTSNPNLYWYRQAAGRGLQLLFYSVGIGQISSEVPQNLSASRPQDRQFILSSKKLLLSDSGFYLCAWSVGGTTNEQFFGPGTRLTVL.

The rearrangement uses TRBV7-8 and TRBJ2-7; 7 nucleotides line up with TRBD1. Unmatched junction bases numbered 5, after V lost 5 bases and J lost 1 base. Per the germline V gene, CDR1 is SGHVS and CDR2 is FQNEAQ. The CDR3 covers 14 residues. The CDR3 spells CASSLDRASYEQYF. The CDR3, as DNA: TGTGCCAGCAGCCTAGACAGGGCTTCCTACGAGCAGTACTTC.

This clone has only a few counts. CDR3 sequence (DNA): TGCAGCCTATTCGACAGGGGGCAGTTGGGGACTGAAGCTTTCTTT. Its protein product is CSLFDRGQLGTEAFF. The chain recombines TRBV29-1 with TRBJ1-1; 10 nucleotides agree with TRBD1. This CDR3 has 15 residues. In germline, CDR1 is SQVTM, CDR2 ANQGSEA. J gave up 5 bases and V 8 bases, and 14 bases lay outside the gene matches. Looking up the rest from reference TRBV29-1 and TRBJ1-1 gives the full variable domain: SAVISQKPSRDICQRGTSLTIQCQVDSQVTMMFWYRQQPGQSLTLIATANQGSEATYESGFVIDKFPISRPNLTFSTLTVSNMSPEDSSIYLCSLFDRGQLGTEAFFGQGTRLTVV.

V is TRBV30 and J is TRBJ2-1; the D gene is possibly TRBD2 (5 bases). Trimming cost V 3 bases and J 6 bases, with 15 bases left between them. Germline CDR1 is GTSNPN and CDR2 is SVGIG (reference sequence). The CDR3 has 14 amino acids. The CDR3 spells CAWRGLAYFNEQFF. DNA for the CDR3: TGTGCCTGGAGAGGCCTAGCTTATTTCAATGAGCAGTTCTTC.

The V gene is TRBV19, the J gene TRBJ2-7, with 9 bases matching TRBD1. CDR1 LNHDA and CDR2 SQIVND come from the germline V gene (reference sequence). V trimming: 3 bases; J trimming: 4 bases; junction bases outside the gene matches: 4. CDR3 length: 14 residues. CDR3 protein: CASSMTGGLYEQYF. CDR3 in DNA: TGTGCCAGTAGTATGACAGGGGGTTTGTACGAGCAGTACTTC.

This clone showed up just once. V and J are TRBV9 and TRBJ2-1; no clear D gene. The CDR3 loop spans 15 amino acids. Per the germline V gene, CDR1 is SGDLS and CDR2 is YYNGEE. Trimming cost V 3 bases and J 5 bases, with 15 bases left between them. The CDR3 DNA is TGTGCCAGCAGCGGCCCGAATAGCCCCAACAATGAGCAGTTCTTC. Translating it yields CASSGPNSPNNEQFF.

The chain couples TRBV10-2 to TRBJ2-7; 7 bases line up with TRBD2. V lost 2 bases and J lost 0; bases outside the gene matches: 1. Germline V gene data show CDR1 as WSHSY and CDR2 as SAAADI. This CDR3 has 14 residues. In nucleotides, the CDR3 is TGCGCCAGCAGTGAGAGCGGGATCTCCTACGAGCAGTACTTC. It encodes CASSESGISYEQYF.

Note on this clone: The conserved final phenylalanine or tryptophan is absent from the CDR3, which likely points to a read error. The gene calls are TRBV20-1 and TRBJ1-2; D call uncertain. The CDR3 loop spans 11 amino acids. The germline V and J ends were trimmed by 0 bases and 8 bases, with 7 bases remaining between them. Germline V CDR1 and CDR2: DFQATT, SNEGSKA (reference sequence). The CDR3 DNA is TGCAGTGCTAGAGAGAGGGAGGGCTACACCTCC. Encoded protein: CSAREREGYTS.

This clone was picked up many times. Other DNA sequences in this sample translate to the same CDR3. J is TRBJ1-2 and V is TRBV7-9; D call uncertain. This CDR3 has 13 amino acids. V lost 5 bases to trimming and J lost 3 bases, with 10 bases between them. The germline V gene has CDR1 SEHNR and CDR2 FQNEAQ (reference sequence). The CDR3 region has the DNA TGTGCCAGCAGCGTTCAGAGGGACTATGGCTACACCTTC. Translated, it gives CASSVQRDYGYTF.

This chain connects TRBV28 to TRBJ1-5; 7 bases line up with TRBD1. V lost 4 bases to trimming and J lost 0 bases; unmatched junction nucleotides: 24. The CDR3 runs to 22 residues. Germline loops: CDR1 MDHEN, CDR2 SYDVKM. The CDR3 reads CASSSSISRGLPRFYSNQPQHF. DNA of the CDR3: TGTGCCAGCAGTTCCAGCATCAGTAGGGGGCTCCCGCGATTTTATAGCAATCAGCCCCAGCATTTT.

V gene TRBV4-3 combines with J gene TRBJ2-2; the D is unclear. The CDR3 runs to 14 residues. Germline V gives CDR1 LGHNA, CDR2 YSLEER. Trimming shortened V by 1 base and J by 6 bases, and 9 bases separated the two germline ends. This CDR3 reads CASSQGAGAGELFF. In nucleotides, the CDR3 is TGCGCCAGCAGCCAAGGTGCAGGCGCCGGGGAGCTGTTTTTT.

CDR3 residues: CASSMKGPCTDTQYF. CDR3 DNA: TGTGCCAGCAGCATGAAGGGGCCCTGCACAGATACGCAGTATTTT. This sequence joins TRBV21-1 and TRBJ2-3; the table's TRBD1 call for D was not verified on the DNA. TRBV21-1 is a pseudogene. The CDR3 consists of 15 residues.

This rearrangement joins TRBV28 to TRBJ2-1, with TRBD2 as a possible D gene (6 bases). V was trimmed by 4 bases and J by 1 base, leaving 17 bases between them. The length of the CDR3 is 17 residues. CDR1 and CDR2 from the germline V gene are MDHEN and SYDVKM. CDR3: CASSSNPGTRSYNEQFF. In nucleotides, the CDR3 is TGTGCCAGCAGTTCGAACCCCGGGACTCGATCCTACAATGAGCAGTTCTTC.

The sample holds one count of this clone. The genes are TRBV28 and TRBJ2-3; 10 nucleotides line up with TRBD2. The V gene's germline CDR1 is MDHEN and CDR2 SYDVKM. The CDR3 sequence is 16 residues long. J was trimmed by 6 bases and V by 7 bases; bases with no gene match: 13. The CDR3 region is CASMGLATHPRDTQYF. The CDR3 DNA reads as TGTGCCAGCATGGGACTAGCGACACATCCGAGGGATACGCAGTATTTT.

The V and J genes are TRBV28 and TRBJ2-3; a possible D gene is TRBD2 (5 bases). The CDR3 extends over 15 amino acids. Trimming cost V 5 bases and J 4 bases, with 16 bases left between them. Germline CDR1 and CDR2: MDHEN and SYDVKM. Written as DNA, the CDR3 is TGTGCCAGCAGTCCCTCGGGAAGTGGGGCAGATACGCAGTATTTT. Its protein is CASSPSGSGADTQYF. The full variable domain, in which reference TRBV28 and TRBJ2-3 provide the parts outside the CDR3, is DVKVTQSSRYLVKRTGEKVFLECVQDMDHENMFWYRQDPGLGLRLIYFSYDVKMKEKGDIPEGYSVSREKKERFSLILESASTNQTSMYLCASSPSGSGADTQYFGPGTRLTVL.

The chain has TRBV5-1 and TRBJ1-5; the D gene is possibly TRBD1 (5 bases). Looked up from germline, CDR1 is SGHRS and CDR2 is YFSETQ. CDR3 length: 14 residues. Trimming shortened V by 4 bases and J by 6 bases, and 14 bases separated the two germline ends. CDR3 nucleotide sequence: TGCGCCAGCAGCCCGGGGGTAGGGATTCAGCCCCAGCATTTT. Translation gives CASSPGVGIQPQHF.